This TCR beta chain was sequenced for a study of shared clonotypes between healthy human individuals (dated by TCRdb to 2020 to 2021). With regard to the full study: A couple of women and three men aged 18 to 49 years were included in the cohort. To estimate repertoire size and how much clonotypes are shared between individuals, the study performed deep sequencing of blood TCR repertoires from roughly five healthy adults. To increase sequencing depth and limit assay-specific biases, different laboratories used diverse techniques to prepare libraries and sequence TCR repertoires. Each donor's leukapheresis produced roughly between roughly 0.85 and 10 billion PBMCs. For each donor, CD4 naive and CD4 memory were each given three plates, CD8 naive was given two plates, and CD8 memory was given one plate.

Donors were healthy HIV-negative adults with no recently reported acute infections or vaccinations. Every donor was a Caucasian adult residing in Nashville, Tennessee, USA. CD4+ T cells were enriched by magnetic negative selection; naive cells were then positively selected on CD45RA, and the negative fraction formed the memory subset. Blood was collected by leukapheresis, and PBMCs were isolated by Ficoll-Histopaque density gradient centrifugation and then cryopreserved in liquid nitrogen vapor phase. Analytical flow cytometry was used to check the purity and quantity of each magnetically sorted T cell population. Each sorted fraction had its genomic DNA isolated and then quantified by UV absorbance on a Nanodrop 2000c. Deletion took 4 bases off V and 4 bases off J, with a span of 11 bases between the germline ends. The CDR3 numbers 13 residues from cysteine through phenylalanine. Only the CDR3 region is kept as DNA, spanning 39 bases read in frame from base 1. Based on the germline V gene, the CDR1 and CDR2 sequences are SQVTM and ANQGSEA.

A word on this clone: No cognate antigen has been identified for it. No base-level quality is on record; no much larger clone is a single base apart.

Overall study outcomes, separate from this receptor: Based on pairwise subsampling, the degree of clonotype sharing among donors was expected to be affected by sequencing depth. The genetic and exposure-history diversity represented was limited by the small number of donors. Naive subsets generally had larger estimated clonotype richness than memory subsets. Roughly 5% of naive CD4, 3.5% of naive CD8, 2.3% of memory CD4, and 0.35% to 0.5% of memory CD8 clonotypes were shared across a few donors. Only blood was sampled, and tissue TCR repertoires likely differ from those in blood. Compared with non-shared clonotypes, the clonotypes found in all four sorted-subset donors had higher generation probabilities. Even with the large sequencing depth, rarefaction of the sorted-subset datasets indicated that sequencing was incomplete.

Using the deep immunoSEQ assay, TCR CDR3 regions were amplified from genomic DNA by multiplex PCR. For each cell subset, the extracted genomic DNA was distributed evenly across all wells of several immunoSEQ 96-well plates, and each plate served as one replicate. For sorted subsets, approximately 200 ng of genomic DNA, equivalent to roughly 30,000 T cell genomes, went into each replicate PCR. The purified libraries were quantified using a Qubit 3.0 fluorometer, sized with a Bioanalyzer 2100, and then quantified again using the KAPA Library Quantification kit. A separate single-read 150-cycle Illumina NextSeq 550 flow cell was used to sequence each immunoSEQ 96-well plate. The authors' analysis ran thus. Because the immunoSEQ output held only junctional sequences and lacked quality scores, the filtering could not match the filtering applied to full-length reads. To assign V/J genes and CDR3, sequences were annotated against IMGT germline references using PyIR, a Python wrapper for IgBLAST v1.9. Reads with weak V/J assignments (E-value above 1e-6), missing CDR3, stop codons, out-of-frame junctions, or ambiguous translated residues were removed. V3J clonotypes were defined by identical inferred V gene, J gene, and CDR3 amino acid sequence. Percentage overlap between repertoires was calculated by dividing the number of shared unique clonotypes by the size of the smaller repertoire. Three approaches were used to assess repertoire richness: RTK rarefaction, the Chao1 estimator, and Recon v2.1 estimates of unobserved clonotypes. For all TCRbeta clonotypes obtained by the gDNA method from several donors, generation probabilities were computed with OLGA. In TCRdb, the immuneACCESS table is reduced to in-frame sequences with V and J assigned. These tables do not hold every clone; where another copy was compared, an unresolved V gene accounts for under half, and the others remain unexplained. D and trimming come from the DNA, and the V and J calls and clone size come from that table. The sample includes some 2.1 million clones, with 85% to 95% observed a single time. Together, the top ten hold roughly 0.13% of the sample.

The origin of this receptor is a young man in good health. Recombination linked TRBV29-1 to TRBJ1-3, with no confidently assigned D gene. Sequenced input: naive CD4+ T cells sorted from blood. The cell subset or site label for this specimen denotes: CD45RA+ positively selected. The CDR3 here reads CSVVGRFGNTIYF. Read as DNA, the sequence is TGCAGCGTTGTCGGCAGATTCGGAAACACCATATATTTT.